The source of this T cell receptor beta chain is a study of CD8 T cells in Susac syndrome. Sequencing of TCR beta drew on CD8+ and CD4+ T cells from blood. About this clonotype: Its target is unknown.

In germline, CDR1 is KGHDR, CDR2 SFDVKD. Unmatched junction bases numbered 7, after V lost 7 bases and J lost 5 bases. The CDR3 extends over 15 amino acids. Random-hexamer reverse transcription was applied to roughly 0.5 to 1 ug RNA. immunoSEQ multiplex PCR amplified TCR beta CDR3 across 54 Vbeta, 13 Jbeta. TCRdb independently ran MiXCR on the immunoSEQ multiplex PCR reads; one entry per CDR3 protein. The data contain some 300,000 distinct CDR3 sequences, approximately 85% of them singletons. General observations from the study: By the study's own acknowledgment, its TCR sequencing and HLA analysis included relatively few individuals.

This TCR came from a human donor with multiple sclerosis. This sequence joins TRBV24-1 and TRBJ2-3; the match to TRBD2 covers 11 bases. Material for sequencing was CD8+ T cells from PBMCs. The CDR3 sequence is CATRHSGRAKDTQYF. Written as DNA, the CDR3 is TGTGCCACCAGACATAGCGGGAGGGCCAAAGATACGCAGTATTTT.